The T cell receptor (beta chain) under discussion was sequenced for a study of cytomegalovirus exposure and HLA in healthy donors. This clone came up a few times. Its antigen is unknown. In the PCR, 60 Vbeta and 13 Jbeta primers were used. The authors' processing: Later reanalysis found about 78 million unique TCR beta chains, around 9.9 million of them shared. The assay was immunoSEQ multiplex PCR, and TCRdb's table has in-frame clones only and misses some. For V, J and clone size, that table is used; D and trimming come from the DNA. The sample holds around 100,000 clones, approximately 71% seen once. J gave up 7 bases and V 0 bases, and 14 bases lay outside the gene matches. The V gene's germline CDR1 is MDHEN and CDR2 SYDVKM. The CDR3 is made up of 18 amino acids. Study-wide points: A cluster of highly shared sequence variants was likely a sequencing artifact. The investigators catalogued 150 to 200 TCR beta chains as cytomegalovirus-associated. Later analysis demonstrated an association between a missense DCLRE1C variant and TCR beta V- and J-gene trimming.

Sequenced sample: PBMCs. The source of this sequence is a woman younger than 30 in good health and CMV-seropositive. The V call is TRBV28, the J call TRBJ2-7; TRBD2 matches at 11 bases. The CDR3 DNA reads TGTGCCAGCAGTTTATGGCCCGGGACTAGCGGAACCCTCCGAGAGCAGTACTTC. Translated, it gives CASSLWPGTSGTLREQYF.